These T cell receptor beta chains were read from a single sample in a study of response to subunit inactivated influenza vaccine. TCRdb reanalysed the RT-PCR reads using MiXCR and keeps one entry per CDR3 protein. The table has about 700,000 distinct CDR3 sequences, roughly 14% seen once. Sequencing was performed on PBMCs from blood, taken 11 to 12 days after vaccination. The receptors stem from a man aged 50-59 years who received an inactivated influenza vaccine. The CDR3 runs from the conserved cysteine through the conserved F or W.

>18|TRBV14
CASSQGWLTGGASREQFF
>14|TRBV19
CASSIGLFTDTQYF
>14|TRBV3-1
CASSHRQRVTEAFF
>13|TRBV10-3
CAITGTGSYGYTF
>14|TRBV7-9
CASSTDGAVGEQFF
>13|TRBV12-3/TRBV12-4
CASSRQGWDEQFF
>13|TRBV20-1
CSARRTTTDTQYF
>15|TRBV7-9
CASSLTPVGNTEAFF
>17|TRBV5-1
CASSLVPTGSPSYEQYF
>13|TRBV29-1
CSVGGSGQETQYF
>15|TRBV6-5
CASSYRQGANEKLFF
>15|TRBV19
CASRRSTDRNTEAFF
>14|TRBV5-1
CASSLAGSAEKLFF
>15|TRBV6-1
CASTSGPQEIYGYTF
>15|TRBV5-1
CASSPQTGGVDTQYF
>14|TRBV12-3/TRBV12-4
CASSLGRGWETQYF
>15|TRBV14
CASSQEAGLGYGYTF
>13|TRBV6-1
CASRQGSSGTQYF
>14|TRBV15
CATSRVTGSTEAFF
>14|TRBV10-3
CAISGQQWGQTQYF
>19|TRBV19
CASSPTLAGGPFFAYEQYF
>16|TRBV11-2
CASGKDGRGAPETQYF
>15|TRBV7-9
CASSSPQLVGYELFF
>14|TRBV18
CASSLKGQGNEQFF
>16|TRBV4-3
CASSLTLLDRAYEQYF
>13|TRBV20-1
CSAGSGSSYEQYF
>15|TRBV25-1
CASSTRTEVQETQYF
>14|TRBV15
CATSANRGKGEQFF
>15|TRBV11-2
CASSRDRAGTDTQYF
>15|TRBV6-2/TRBV6-3
CASSPGHSAKNIQYF
>16|TRBV7-9
CASSWPVDRVGSEQYF
>13|TRBV2
CASSERGLETQYF
>13|TRBV20-1
CSALKRGGSTQYF
>12|TRBV11-2
CASSIGNEKLFF
>16|TRBV10-3
CAISESRTSGTTEQYF
>15|TRBV27
CASSLSPGTGETQYF
>14|TRBV20-1
CSAPTSGITDTQYF
>15|TRBV28
CASIGRASRFNEQFF
>15|TRBV5-1
CASSLMPEGMNEQFF
>16|TRBV12-3/TRBV12-4
CASRGQRYPNTGELFF
>16|TRBV11-2
CASTPYIRDTSYEQYF
>16|TRBV4-1
CASSLVSGRASGELFF
>19|TRBV6-5
CASSYSGTSGISGANVLTF
>12|TRBV20-1
CSARGAPYEQYF
>14|TRBV7-6
CASSYSGANTEAFF
>15|TRBV24-1
CATSHGGGAGETQYF
>13|TRBV12-3/TRBV12-4
CASRAGVGQPQHF
>14|TRBV10-3
CAISEGSTTYEQYF
>14|TRBV15
CATSRTGSNSPLHF
>16|TRBV12-3/TRBV12-4
CASSLGTLLTSYEQYF
>17|TRBV5-1
CASSFGNSGGAGDTQYF
>14|TRBV7-2
CASSPLGLAGEQYF
>15|TRBV28
CASRGGGGKGNEQYF
>11|TRBV6-2/TRBV6-3
CASSRPGEQYF
>17|TRBV4-3
CASSQDPQGIVINEQFF
>13|TRBV12-3/TRBV12-4
CASRRGANEKLFF
>16|TRBV10-3
CAINRSPTAGANVLTF
>12|TRBV7-9
CASSVINQPQHF
>16|TRBV7-9
CASSLTWAVSQETQYF
>14|TRBV20-1
CSARGVGSGYEQYF